Listed here is a single T cell receptor (beta chain). Its antigen is unknown. Across several immunoSEQ plates, the genomic DNA of each subset was split evenly. Authors' methods: There were no quality scores in the junction-only immunoSEQ sequences, so filtering differed. The method was immunoSEQ multiplex PCR; TCRdb's version includes in-frame clones alone and lacks a portion of them. The DNA was the basis for D and trimming; V, J and clone size are from that table. The sample includes more than 900,000 clones, approximately 78% of them seen just once. These data originate in a study of shared clonotypes between healthy human individuals. As for the study in general: Donors had three CD4 naive, three CD4 memory, two CD8 naive and one CD8 memory plate apiece.

Germline CDR1 reads MDHEN; CDR2 reads SYDVKM. V gave up 1 base and J gave up 0 bases, with 10 bases separating them. The length of the CDR3 is 16 residues. Study outcomes and limitations: Blood was the sole source, and tissue repertoires probably differ.

The receptor's source is a man in his late teens or twenties in good health. Some clones in this sample may be carry-over from other donors' samples. Sequencing was done on a sample of memory CD4+ T cells from PBMCs. The subset denotes: CD45RA-negative fraction. V gene TRBV28 combines with J gene TRBJ2-1, with D possibly matching TRBD2 (5 bases). This CDR3 reads CASSLLRGSSYNEQFF. CDR3 nucleotide sequence: TGTGCCAGCAGTTTATTGCGAGGGAGCTCCTACAATGAGCAGTTCTTC.